This T cell receptor (beta chain) was captured by sequencing in a study of blood T cell repertoires in COVID-19. About the study: In each case, the material was cDNA or gDNA derived from T cells, B-cell-depleted T cells, or PBMCs.

Germline-derived CDR1 and CDR2 are LNHDA and SQIVND (reference sequence). The CDR3 is made up of 14 amino acids. The V and J ends lost 9 bases and 0 bases respectively, with 12 bases between them. The method was immunoSEQ multiplex PCR; TCRdb's version includes in-frame clones alone and lacks a portion of them. This table holds approximately 30,000 clones, over 75% found once. The specimen was peripheral blood. This chain connects TRBV19 to TRBJ1-5, with D unclear. The receptor was derived from a human donor in a cohort sampled during active COVID-19. CDR3 coding DNA: TGTGCCAGCCGGAGGAAAGGTAGCAATCAGCCCCAGCATTTT. It translates to CASRRKGSNQPQHF.